The clone carrying this T cell receptor beta chain appeared a few times. What it binds is unknown. This is likely a read error, given that the CDR3 carries no conserved phenylalanine or tryptophan at its end. The template was RNA from unsorted bulk tissue. This non-tumor lung sample came from over 3 cm beyond the tumor edge. Trimming removed 1 base at V and 4 bases at J, with 13 bases between. From germline, CDR1 is MGHRA and CDR2 YSYEKL. The CDR3 runs to 15 residues. The data stem from a study of tumor and adjacent non-tumor tissue in lung cancer. As for the study in general: The patients, around 10 men and 5 women, were about 30 to 76 with stage I to III disease. Whole-study findings and limits: Normal lung showed higher cumulative top 100 clone frequency than tumor. TCR diversity was significantly greater in tumor than normal lung tissue.

The library came from three nested PCR rounds adapted from ARM-PCR protocols. TCRdb fed the multiplex PCR reads into MiXCR, producing one record per CDR3 protein. The profile covers 60,000 or so distinct CDR3 sequences, with about 56% appearing a single time and under 35% taken by the ten largest. The specimen was distant non-tumor lung tissue. The clonotype was recovered from a man aged 65 to 85 with non-small cell lung cancer. This chain uses TRBV4-1 with TRBJ2-5, with D uncertain. This chain's CDR3 is CASSQVFQARETQYL. CDR3 bases: TGCGCCAGCAGCCAAGTCTTCCAGGCGCGAGAGACCCAGTACCTC.